The 16 T cell receptor beta chains below were found in one sample sequenced in a study of cytomegalovirus exposure and HLA in healthy donors. PCR primers comprised 60 Vbeta and 13 Jbeta primers. Generated by immunoSEQ multiplex PCR, the TCRdb table keeps only in-frame clones and is missing some. This table holds approximately 100,000 clones, around 76% found once. Sequencing was done on a sample of PBMCs. All receptors derive from a woman aged 40 to 50 in good health and CMV-seropositive.

The CDR3 DNA follows: TGTGCCACCGGGGACAGGGGGCTTTCTGGCTACACCTTC. Encoded protein: CATGDRGLSGYTF. The V and J genes are TRBV10-3 and TRBJ1-2, with 12 bases fitting TRBD1. Per germline, CDR1 ENHRY and CDR2 SYGVKD. The CDR3 contains 13 residues. Trimming took 10 bases from V and 7 from J; bases not matched to a gene: 7.

The chain employs TRBV7-2 and TRBJ2-3; TRBD1 is a possible D gene (7 bases). Trimming took off 4 bases at V and 1 base at J, with 18 bases between the two ends. Germline CDR1 and CDR2: SGHTA and FQGNSA. This CDR3 comprises 17 residues. The CDR3 reads CASSWRQGPGGTDTQYF. As DNA, the CDR3 is TGTGCCAGCAGCTGGCGACAGGGACCGGGGGGCACAGATACGCAGTATTTT.

The chain joins TRBV5-1 to TRBJ1-1; D not resolved. V was trimmed by 4 bases and J by 1 base, leaving 17 bases between them. Germline values: CDR1 SGHRS, CDR2 YFSETQ. The CDR3 spans 16 residues. Here the CDR3 reads CASSDNAVGANTEAFF. In DNA form, the CDR3 reads TGCGCCAGCAGCGATAATGCAGTAGGAGCGAACACTGAAGCTTTCTTT. The variable domain in full, completed from reference TRBV5-1 and TRBJ1-1, reads KAGVTQTPRYLIKTRGQQVTLSCSPISGHRSVSWYQQTPGQGLQFLFEYFSETQRNKGNFPGRFSGRQFSNSRSEMNVSTLELGDSALYLCASSDNAVGANTEAFFGQGTRLTVV.

The V gene is TRBV5-6, the J gene TRBJ2-7, with TRBD1 as a possible D gene (6 bases). There are 14 residues in the CDR3. Trimming removed 0 bases from V and 4 bases from J, with 11 bases in between. The germline V gene has CDR1 SGHDT and CDR2 YYEEEE. DNA of the CDR3: TGTGCCAGCAGCTTGGTTGGCAGGGGATACGAGCAGTACTTC. This gives the protein CASSLVGRGYEQYF.

This clone was observed once. V gene TRBV27 combines with J gene TRBJ1-1; 7 bases map to TRBD1. CDR1 MNHEY and CDR2 SMNVEV come from the germline V gene (reference sequence). The length of the CDR3 is 15 residues. The V segment lost 10 bases and the J segment 1 base; nucleotides outside the gene matches: 12. The DNA for the CDR3 is TGTGCCACCAGGGGACAGTACCGGGGGAACACTGAAGCTTTCTTT. Encoded protein: CATRGQYRGNTEAFF.

The chain carries TRBV5-1 and TRBJ2-7; TRBD2 might be the D (6 bases). V lost 0 bases, J lost 0 bases, and 13 bases lay in between. CDR1 and CDR2 from the germline V gene are SGHRS and YFSETQ. There are 16 residues in the CDR3. This CDR3 is CASSLDRTITSYEQYF. CDR3 DNA: TGCGCCAGCAGCTTGGATAGGACTATTACCTCCTACGAGCAGTACTTC.

Regarding this clone: The junction does not match germline at one end; this may be a read error. The chain has TRBV9 and TRBJ1-1, with 9 bases that match TRBD1. CDR3 length: 15 residues. CDR1 is SGDLS and CDR2 is YYNGEE in the germline V gene. The CDR3 DNA reads TGTTCCAGCAGCCCCAATAACAGGGGGCCCACTGAAGCTTTCTTT. Its protein is CSSSPNNRGPTEAFF.

Written as DNA, the CDR3 is TGTGCCACCGGGGGAGGGGGATCCTATGGCTACACCTTC. Translated, it gives CATGGGGSYGYTF. The chain uses TRBV19 and TRBJ1-2, with a tentative D call TRBD1 (6 bases). V was cut by 10 bases and J by 4 bases, with 16 bases left in between. The CDR3 loop spans 13 amino acids. Germline V lookup: CDR1 LNHDA, CDR2 SQIVND (reference sequence).

This clone came up once. The chain carries TRBV5-1 and TRBJ2-7; 8 nucleotides align to TRBD1. V was clipped by 2 bases and J by 4 bases; unmatched bases: 5. Per germline, CDR1 SGHRS and CDR2 YFSETQ. The CDR3 runs to 14 residues. In nucleotides, the CDR3 is TGCGCCAGCAGCTTTGGGACAGGTGCTTACGAGCAGTACTTC. This translates into CASSFGTGAYEQYF.

The V gene is TRBV2, the J gene TRBJ1-1, with D maybe TRBD1 (5 bases). Germline lookup yields CDR1 SNHLY and CDR2 FYNNEI. V was cut by 7 bases and J by 5 bases, with 11 bases left in between. The length of the CDR3 is 12 residues. CDR3 sequence reads: CASTDGGTEAFF. The CDR3 region has the DNA TGTGCCAGCACCGACGGGGGGACTGAAGCTTTCTTT. The complete variable domain, with remaining parts taken from reference TRBV2 and TRBJ1-1, reads EPEVTQTPSHQVTQMGQEVILRCVPISNHLYFYWYRQILGQKVEFLVSFYNNEISEKSEIFDDQFSVERPDGSNFTLKIRSTKLEDSAMYFCASTDGGTEAFFGQGTRLTVV.

The rearrangement uses TRBV6-5 and TRBJ1-2; 7 bases agree with TRBD1. With V trimmed by 10 bases and J by 4 bases, 6 bases remained unmatched. The CDR3 loop spans 12 amino acids. CDR1 and CDR2 from the germline V gene are MNHEY and SVGAGI. The chain's CDR3 is CATKRQGYGYTF. In nucleotides, the CDR3 is TGTGCCACAAAAAGACAGGGCTATGGCTACACCTTC.

In regard to this clone: This CDR3 is also generated by other DNA sequences in the sample. The chain employs TRBV9 and TRBJ1-4; D is undetermined. Trimming stripped 0 bases from V and 6 bases from J, with 6 bases between. Germline V gene lookup returns CDR1 SGDLS and CDR2 YYNGEE. The CDR3 extends over 13 amino acids. The CDR3 DNA sequence: TGTGCCAGCAGCGTAGGCACAGATGAAAAACTGTTTTTT. Translated, it gives CASSVGTDEKLFF. Based on the CDR3 plus reference TRBV9 and TRBJ1-4, the full variable domain is DSGVTQTPKHLITATGQRVTLRCSPRSGDLSVYWYQQSLDQGLQFLIQYYNGEERAKGNILERFSAQQFPDLHSELNLSSLELGDSALYFCASSVGTDEKLFFGSGTQLSVL.

The chain combines TRBV7-9 with TRBJ1-5; TRBD1 might be the D (5 bases). Germline CDR1 and CDR2: SEHNR and FQNEAQ (reference sequence). V dropped 1 base and J dropped 1 base, with 8 bases sitting between them. There are 15 residues in the CDR3. CDR3 nucleotide sequence: TGTGCCAGCAGCTTAGGTAGGGGAAGCAATCAGCCCCAGCATTTT. It specifies CASSLGRGSNQPQHF. The variable domain in full, completed from reference TRBV7-9 and TRBJ1-5, reads DTGVSQNPRHKITKRGQNVTFRCDPISEHNRLYWYRQTLGQGPEFLTYFQNEAQLEKSRLLSDRFSAERPKGSFSTLEIQRTEQGDSAMYLCASSLGRGSNQPQHFGDGTRLSIL.

This clone was seen a single time. V and J are TRBV29-1 and TRBJ1-1; perhaps TRBD1 as D (5 bases). Between the trimmed V and J ends, which lost 3 bases and 4 bases, there was a span of 18 bases. The CDR3 extends over 15 amino acids. Per germline, CDR1 SQVTM and CDR2 ANQGSEA. The CDR3 nucleotides read TGCAGCGTTGACCGCCGGGGGGTCTTTACCACTGAAGCTTTCTTT. This gives the protein CSVDRRGVFTTEAFF.

The chain has TRBV5-1 and TRBJ2-2; 10 nucleotides match TRBD1. CDR1 and CDR2 from the germline V gene are SGHRS and YFSETQ. This CDR3 has 16 residues. V trimming: 4 bases; J trimming: 1 base; junction bases outside the gene matches: 4. The CDR3 spells CASSLRTGGNTGELFF. The CDR3, as DNA: TGCGCCAGCAGCCTGCGGACAGGGGGGAACACCGGGGAGCTGTTTTTT.

The V call is TRBV7-3, the J call TRBJ1-2; perhaps TRBD1 as D (5 bases). Germline CDR1 SGHTA, CDR2 FQGTGA. The CDR3 runs to 13 residues. Trimming stripped 5 bases from V and 8 bases from J, with 15 bases between. In nucleotides, the CDR3 is TGTGCCAGCAGCCCCGCAGGGAGGGGAGGCTACACCTTC. Amino acid sequence: CASSPAGRGGYTF.